Below, 8 T cell receptor beta chains from the same sample are listed, as sequenced in a study of HIV-infected patients and healthy controls. TCRdb ran MiXCR on the 5' RACE reads and lists one entry per CDR3 protein. The profile covers about 70,000 distinct CDR3 sequences, with about 15% appearing a single time and approximately 5.2% taken by the ten largest. Sequences were obtained from CD4+ T cells from blood. These receptors originate from a human donor in good health.

This chain links TRBV5-1 with TRBJ1-2, with D possibly matching TRBD1 (6 bases). This CDR3 contains 15 residues. The V end lost 5 bases, the J end lost 4 bases, and 18 bases lay between the germline ends. Germline CDR1 and CDR2: SGHRS and YFSETQ. The CDR3 region is CASRSLFDRFYGYTF. CDR3 nucleotide sequence: TGCGCCAGCAGATCCCTCTTTGACAGGTTCTATGGCTACACCTTC. The full variable domain, rest sourced from reference TRBV5-1 and TRBJ1-2, is KAGVTQTPRYLIKTRGQQVTLSCSPISGHRSVSWYQQTPGQGLQFLFEYFSETQRNKGNFPGRFSGRQFSNSRSEMNVSTLELGDSALYLCASRSLFDRFYGYTFGSGTRLTVV.

The chain is built from TRBV25-1 and TRBJ1-3; D is ambiguous. Germline-derived CDR1 and CDR2 are MGHDK and SYGVNS. This CDR3 spans 14 amino acids. The ends were cut back, 4 bases at V and 4 bases at J, with 11 bases in the middle. CDR3 in DNA: TGTGCCAGCAGTGGAAGTCATTCCGGAAACACCATATATTTT. It codes for CASSGSHSGNTIYF.

This clonotype was found many times. The CDR3 DNA follows: TGTGCCAGCTCGCCTTCACAGGGGAGGACTGAAGCTTTCTTT. It is translated as CASSPSQGRTEAFF. V usage is TRBV18 and J usage is TRBJ1-1; 7 nucleotides agree with TRBD1. J was trimmed by 5 bases and V by 6 bases; bases with no gene match: 9. The CDR3 covers 14 residues. From germline, CDR1 is KGHSH and CDR2 LQKENI.

V gene TRBV3-1 combines with J gene TRBJ2-7; TRBD1 might be the D (5 bases). Germline V lookup: CDR1 LGHDT, CDR2 YNNKEL (reference sequence). CDR3 length equals 15 residues. Trimming removed 3 bases from V and 3 bases from J, with 15 bases in between. CDR3 DNA sequence: TGTGCCAGCAGCCATTCTGAGTCGCAGGGCTACGAGCAGTACTTC. Its translation is CASSHSESQGYEQYF.

This clonotype was seen repeatedly, ten times or more. The chain couples TRBV5-6 to TRBJ1-4; the D is unclear. V dropped 0 bases and J dropped 1 base, with 7 bases sitting between them. The CDR3 has 15 amino acids. Germline V gene data show CDR1 as SGHDT and CDR2 as YYEEEE. CDR3 loop: CASSLAFGTNEKLFF. The CDR3 DNA reads TGTGCCAGCAGCTTGGCCTTCGGAACTAATGAAAAACTGTTTTTT. Together with reference TRBV5-6 and TRBJ1-4, the CDR3 gives the full variable domain: DAGVTQSPTHLIKTRGQQVTLRCSPKSGHDTVSWYQQALGQGPQFIFQYYEEEERQRGNFPDRFSGHQFPNYSSELNVNALLLGDSALYLCASSLAFGTNEKLFFGSGTQLSVL.

The chain links TRBV14 to TRBJ2-7; D is unclear. From germline, CDR1 is SGHDN and CDR2 FVKESK. This CDR3 contains 15 residues. V gave up 3 bases and J gave up 0 bases, with 12 bases separating them. CDR3 loop: CASSQGYSSSYEQYF. CDR3 DNA: TGTGCCAGCAGCCAGGGTTACTCAAGCTCCTACGAGCAGTACTTC.

This clonotype was counted at least ten times. V and J are TRBV6-1 and TRBJ2-1; D unclear. CDR3 length: 14 residues. Germline V gene sequence: CDR1 MNHNS, CDR2 SASEGT. Trimming stripped 6 bases from V and 7 bases from J, with 16 bases between. DNA for the CDR3: TGTGCCAGCAGCCGCCAGGTGGCCACTAATGAGCAGTTCTTC. Translating gives CASSRQVATNEQFF.

The rearrangement links TRBV19 to TRBJ1-2; D call uncertain. The CDR3 runs to 14 residues. The germline V and J ends were trimmed by 3 bases and 0 bases, with 8 bases remaining between them. Germline-derived CDR1 and CDR2 are LNHDA and SQIVND (reference sequence). DNA of the CDR3: TGTGCCAGTAGTATCAACATCGCTAACTATGGCTACACCTTC. It yields the protein CASSINIANYGYTF.